Listed below are T cell receptor beta chains from one sample, sequenced in a study of CD8 T cells in Susac syndrome. TCRdb ran MiXCR on the immunoSEQ multiplex PCR reads and lists one entry per CDR3 protein. The sample carries about 140,000 distinct CDR3 sequences, approximately 96% recorded once. The material sequenced was CD4+ T cells from PBMCs. The receptor source for this set is a human donor with Susac syndrome. CDR3s include the opening cysteine and the closing phenylalanine or tryptophan. Expanded clones are given a class, and other clones once, few, many or no size at all.

NA | TRBJ2-7 | TRBV28 | CASSPGAYEQYF
once | TRBJ2-5 | TRBV20-1 | CSAQVHSETQYF
NA | TRBJ2-7 | TRBV5-1 | CASSETGTGGRSYFEQYF
NA | TRBJ2-1 | TRBV28 | CASRPGQGGNNEQFF
NA | TRBJ2-7 | TRBV6-1 | CASSEIRRQDYEQYF
NA | TRBJ2-3 | TRBV12-3/TRBV12-4 | CASSADRASTDTQYF
once | TRBJ1-2 | TRBV5-1 | CASSPDRVGYTF
NA | TRBJ2-6 | TRBV7-3 | CASSSTGTASGANVLTF
NA | TRBJ2-6 | TRBV29-1 | CSVEDRANVLTF
NA | TRBJ2-3 | TRBV6-2/TRBV6-3 | CASSGAEIDTQYF
once | TRBJ1-2 | TRBV20-1 | CSARDRPGNGYTF
NA | TRBJ1-1 | TRBV20-1 | CSARVGGGFTEAFF
NA | TRBJ1-5 | TRBV28 | CASSSLKKTGPQHF
NA | TRBJ1-6 | TRBV6-6 | CASSTGLANSPLHF
NA | TRBJ1-2 | TRBV9 | CASTIGQGINYGYTF
NA | TRBJ2-3 | TRBV7-2 | CASSKGVGWADTQYF
NA | TRBJ1-3 | TRBV20-1 | CSASDRPGYTIYF
NA | TRBJ2-5 | TRBV24-1 | CATSVGRQGETQYF
NA | TRBJ2-5 | TRBV20-1 | CSASGFAGVGPETQYF
NA | TRBJ1-1 | TRBV20-1 | CSASRWGPNTEAFF
NA | TRBJ1-4 | TRBV25-1 | CASSEYFRSPGKEKLFF
NA | TRBJ2-6 | TRBV15 | CATSTHGSGANVLTF
NA | TRBJ1-1 | TRBV7-9 | CASEGQRNTEAFF
NA | TRBJ2-1 | TRBV15 | CATSRDSLATAPEQFF
NA | TRBJ2-3 | TRBV2 | CASSGSLRQYF
NA | TRBJ2-7 | TRBV19 | CASSIWAADDYEQYF
NA | TRBJ2-4 | TRBV12-3/TRBV12-4 | CASSLHRRAKNIQYF
NA | TRBJ2-1 | TRBV24-1 | CATSDPSGGHNEQFF
NA | TRBJ2-7 | TRBV2 | CASSVTDRAAEQYF
NA | TRBJ1-2 | TRBV20-1 | CSARTGRWGYTF
NA | TRBJ1-1 | TRBV29-1 | CSVKGQGEDTEAFF
few | TRBJ2-7 | TRBV18 | CASSPGTGGSYEQYF
NA | TRBJ2-1 | TRBV9 | CASSVGPTSSYNEQFF
NA | TRBJ2-7 | TRBV3-1 | CASGGLSEQYF
NA | TRBJ2-2 | TRBV12-3/TRBV12-4 | CASSSRGNTGELFF
NA | TRBJ2-1 | TRBV4-1 | CASSQTGGVGYNEQFF
once | TRBJ2-1 | TRBV20-1 | CSASGRAYNEQFF
NA | TRBJ1-1 | TRBV29-1 | CSVAGRANTEAFF
NA | TRBJ2-3 | TRBV20-1 | CSAPTSGSTDTQYF
NA | TRBJ2-1 | TRBV19 | CASSPLVAVLSGVGQFF
NA | TRBJ1-5 | TRBV10-3 | CAIRGTGGQPQHF
NA | TRBJ1-5 | TRBV29-1 | CSVEGVDGAWEPQPQHF
NA | TRBJ2-7 | TRBV15 | CATSSGSFEQYF
NA | TRBJ2-7 | TRBV12-3/TRBV12-4 | CASRQGSEQYF
few | TRBJ2-3 | TRBV6-1 | CASRATGVTDTQYF
NA | TRBJ2-3 | TRBV20-1 | CSARVATSTDTQYF
NA | TRBJ2-2 | TRBV29-1 | CSVNSDREYTGELFF
NA | TRBJ2-5 | TRBV3-1 | CASSQVTGGFTETQYF